The subject of this entry is one T cell receptor (beta chain). Its antigen is not identified. This sample was included in a study of T cell responses to AZD1222 COVID-19 vaccine. Regarding the study as a whole: White British people made up most donors, females outnumbered males, and clonal diversity was possibly underestimated.

Assay: immunoSEQ multiplex PCR; the TCRdb copy retains only in-frame clones and omits some. The sample has some 97,000 clones, about 87% seen once. V was trimmed by 0 bases and J by 13 bases, leaving 11 bases between them. Germline assignment: CDR1 SGHDT and CDR2 YYEEEE. The CDR3 spans 12 residues. This sequence originates from an adult in good health. Specimen: peripheral blood, collected on day 0 of AZD1222 vaccination. The gene calls are TRBV5-6 and TRBJ1-5; D unresolved. The CDR3 DNA sequence: TGTGCCAGCAGCTTGGGAGTAGGAGATCAGCATTTT. Protein product: CASSLGVGDQHF. Using reference TRBV5-6 and TRBJ1-5 for the parts outside the CDR3, the full variable domain is DAGVTQSPTHLIKTRGQQVTLRCSPKSGHDTVSWYQQALGQGPQFIFQYYEEEERQRGNFPDRFSGHQFPNYSSELNVNALLLGDSALYLCASSLGVGDQHFGDGTRLSIL.